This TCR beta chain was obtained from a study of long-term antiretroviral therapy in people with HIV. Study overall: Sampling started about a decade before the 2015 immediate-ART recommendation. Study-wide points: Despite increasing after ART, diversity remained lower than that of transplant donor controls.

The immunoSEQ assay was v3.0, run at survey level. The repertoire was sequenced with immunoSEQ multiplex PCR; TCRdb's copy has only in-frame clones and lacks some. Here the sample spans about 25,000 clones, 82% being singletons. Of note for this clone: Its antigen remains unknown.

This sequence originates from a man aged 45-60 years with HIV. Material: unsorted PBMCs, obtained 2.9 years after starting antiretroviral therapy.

CDR3 in DNA: TGTGCCAGCAGTTTAGGGCAGAATAATTCACCCCTCCACTTT. Protein sequence: CASSLGQNNSPLHF. The chain employs TRBV28 and TRBJ1-6; no reliable D call. This CDR3 comprises 14 residues. Germline V gives CDR1 MDHEN, CDR2 SYDVKM. Trimming left V 2 bases short and J 5 bases short, with 7 bases between.